This is a list of T cell receptor beta chains from one sample in a study of T cell responses to AZD1222 COVID-19 vaccine. Generated by immunoSEQ multiplex PCR, the TCRdb table keeps only in-frame clones and is missing some. This table has some 140,000 clones, about 92% appearing once. The sequencing here drew on peripheral blood, taken on day 0 of AZD1222 vaccination. The receptor source for this set is an adult in good health. The CDR3 runs from the conserved cysteine through the conserved F or W. A D gene is named only where the DNA matches it firmly. For some rows the clone size is stated as once, few or many, or as a class when expanded; others skip it.

v_gene	j_gene	abundance	d_gene	len	CDR3nt	CDR3aa
TRBV7-9	TRBJ1-4	NA	NA	15	TGTGCCAGCAGCTCACGGAAGACAGCTAATGAAAAACTGTTTTTT	CASSSRKTANEKLFF
TRBV7-6	TRBJ1-2	NA	TRBD1	13	TGTGCCAGCAGCCCGACAGGGGGCTATGGCTACACCTTC	CASSPTGGYGYTF
TRBV15	TRBJ1-3	NA	NA	15	TGTGCCACCAGCAGAGTGACAGGTGGTGGAAACACCATATATTTT	CATSRVTGGGNTIYF
TRBV21-1	TRBJ2-7	NA	NA	11	TGTGCCATTTGCTCAGGGGAAGAGCAGTACTTC	CAICSGEEQYF
TRBV4-3	TRBJ2-2	NA	TRBD2	17	TGCGCCAGCAGCCAAGGGGTCGCGGGAGCGAACACCGGGGAGCTGTTTTTT	CASSQGVAGANTGELFF
TRBV3-1/TRBV3-2	TRBJ1-6	NA	NA	15	TGTGCCAGCAGCCGCCACAGGGAAATGGGTTCACCCCTCCACTTT	CASSRHREMGSPLHF
TRBV29-1	TRBJ2-7	once	NA	14	TGCAGCGTTGCGAGGGACGGAGGGTCCTACGAGCAGTACTTC	CSVARDGGSYEQYF
TRBV7-2	TRBJ1-1	once	NA	17	TGTGCCAGCAGCTTAGTGGTAACCGGGCCCGGTGGCACTGAAGCTTTCTTT	CASSLVVTGPGGTEAFF
TRBV27	TRBJ1-6	few	NA	14	TGTGCCAGCAGTTTATTAAGGGATGATTCACCCCTCCACTTT	CASSLLRDDSPLHF
TRBV12-3/TRBV12-4	TRBJ2-5	NA	NA	12	TGTGCCAGCAGCCCTACTGGTGAGACCCAGTACTTC	CASSPTGETQYF
TRBV5-4	TRBJ2-4	NA	NA	15	TGTGCCAGCAGCTCTGGGACGTCGACCAAAAACATTCAGTACTTC	CASSSGTSTKNIQYF